A single sample gave rise to the 21 T cell receptor beta chains below, sequenced in a study of T-cell memory formation after mild COVID-19. TCRdb analysed the 5' RACE reads with MiXCR anew, one entry per CDR3 protein. Altogether some 120,000 distinct CDR3 sequences are present, less than 6.5% being singletons, with the ten largest covering over 2%. Sequencing was performed on PBMCs or a T cell subset sorted from them (not recorded which). These receptors originate from an adult woman who had mild COVID-19 (a few samples of this study predate the infection). Cell type and time point are not known.

The V call is TRBV6-2 or TRBV6-3, the J call TRBJ2-2, with D hard to call. The germline gives CDR1 MNHEY, CDR2 SVGEGT. V was pared by 5 bases and J by 6 bases, with 13 bases between. The CDR3 runs 14 residues. The CDR3 sequence is CASSPVWPPGELFF. The CDR3 nucleotides read TGTGCCAGCAGTCCGGTCTGGCCTCCCGGGGAGCTGTTTTTT.

The chain joins TRBV4-1 to TRBJ2-7, with no clear D. CDR1 and CDR2 from the germline V gene are MGHRA and YSYEKL. With 5 bases removed from V and 2 bases from J, the gap between germline ends came to 13 bases. The CDR3 has 14 residues. For the CDR3, the DNA is TGCGCCAGCAGCATTCCCGCCCTGGCCTACGAGCAGTACTTC. The encoded protein is CASSIPALAYEQYF.

This sequence joins TRBV9 and TRBJ1-2, with D possibly TRBD1 on 6 matching bases. Deletions cut 0 bases from V and 4 bases from J, with 10 bases between. The CDR3 covers 14 residues. Germline CDR1 and CDR2: SGDLS and YYNGEE. CDR3: CASSVVGGPYGYTF. CDR3 nucleotide sequence: TGTGCCAGCAGCGTAGTCGGGGGCCCCTATGGCTACACCTTC.

At least ten counts were recorded for this clonotype. The rearrangement uses TRBV7-9 and TRBJ2-2, with D maybe TRBD1 (5 bases). The germline gives CDR1 SEHNR, CDR2 FQNEAQ (reference sequence). This CDR3 comprises 17 residues. With 5 bases removed from V and 3 bases from J, the gap between germline ends came to 19 bases. CDR3 amino acids: CASSRTLQQGDTGELFF. CDR3 nucleotide sequence: TGTGCCAGCAGCCGTACTCTTCAGCAGGGCGACACCGGGGAGCTGTTTTTT.

This clonotype was seen more than once but under ten times. At one of its ends the junction is not consistent with the germline gene, which may arise from a read error. The V gene is TRBV7-2, the J gene TRBJ1-1, with a possible D match to TRBD1 (6 bases). CDR1 is SGHTA and CDR2 is FQGNSA in the germline V gene. CDR3 length equals 12 residues. The DNA of the CDR3 is TGTGCCAGCAGCTTAGTAAGGGGGGACATGCGCTTT. This codes for CASSLVRGDMRF.

This chain connects TRBV20-1 to TRBJ1-5; D may be TRBD1 (5 bases). V was shortened by 5 bases and J by 3 bases, with 17 bases between the two germline ends. CDR1 and CDR2 (germline): DFQATT, SNEGSKA (reference sequence). The CDR3 spans 15 residues. DNA for the CDR3: TGCAGTGCTCAGAAAAGAGACAGAAACAATCAGCCCCAGCATTTT. This codes for CSAQKRDRNNQPQHF.

This clonotype was found many times. CDR3 DNA: TGTGCCAGCAGCTGGAAAACTCACGCGAACACCGGGGAGCTGTTTTTT. This translates into CASSWKTHANTGELFF. This chain uses TRBV11-2 with TRBJ2-2; no reliable D call. The CDR3 totals 16 residues. Per the germline V gene, CDR1 is SGHAT and CDR2 is FQNNGV. V lost 4 bases, J lost 0 bases, and 12 bases lay in between.

The CDR3 DNA is TGTGCCAGCTCACCATCCGGCCCCGAAAAACTGTTTTTT. It translates to CASSPSGPEKLFF. The V and J genes are TRBV18 and TRBJ1-4; D is unclear. There are 13 residues in the CDR3. Germline CDR1 KGHSH, CDR2 LQKENI. The V and J ends lost 2 bases and 8 bases respectively, with 9 bases between them. The full variable domain, in which reference TRBV18 and TRBJ1-4 provide the parts outside the CDR3, is NAGVMQNPRHLVRRRGQEARLRCSPMKGHSHVYWYRQLPEEGLKFMVYLQKENIIDESGMPKERFSAEFPKEGPSILRIQQVVRGDSAAYFCASSPSGPEKLFFGSGTQLSVL.

This clonotype was seen repeatedly, ten times or more. The rearrangement links TRBV12-3 or TRBV12-4 to TRBJ1-5; D gene unclear. The length of the CDR3 is 14 residues. V lost 10 bases and J 8 bases, leaving 21 bases between the germline ends. This CDR3 reads CATALGSEIEPQHF. CDR3 sequence (DNA): TGTGCCACTGCACTGGGAAGTGAGATTGAGCCCCAGCATTTT.

This clonotype was recorded at least ten times. The rearrangement links TRBV7-3 to TRBJ2-3; 8 nucleotides agree with TRBD1. Germline trimming cut 5 bases from V and 2 bases from J; bases unmatched to any gene: 9. CDR1 and CDR2 from the germline V gene are SGHTA and FQGTGA. The CDR3 runs 16 residues. As DNA, the CDR3 is TGTGCCAGCAGCAACACAGGGGGTTCTTACACAGATACGCAGTATTTT. This sequence encodes CASSNTGGSYTDTQYF.

The chain carries TRBV12-3 or TRBV12-4 and TRBJ2-7; TRBD1 is a possible D gene (5 bases). CDR3 length equals 12 residues. Trimming cost V 3 bases and J 9 bases, with 12 bases left between them. The DNA of the CDR3 is TGTGCCAGCAGTTTTCCCCAGGGATGGCAGTACTTC. Translated: CASSFPQGWQYF.

In DNA, the CDR3 is TGCAGTGCTAGGGATAGCGGGGGCACAGATACGCAGTATTTT. Protein: CSARDSGGTDTQYF. The V and J genes are TRBV20-1 and TRBJ2-3, with 8 positions matching TRBD2. V shed 3 bases and J 1 base; nucleotides not matched to a gene: 3. This CDR3 spans 14 amino acids. Germline V gene sequence: CDR1 DFQATT, CDR2 SNEGSKA (reference sequence).

In this sample, this clonotype turned up many times. The rearrangement links TRBV30 to TRBJ1-2, with D hard to call. Trimming took off 2 bases at V and 2 bases at J, with 9 bases between the two ends. CDR1 and CDR2 from the germline V gene are GTSNPN and SVGIG (reference sequence). The CDR3 has 13 amino acids. The CDR3 region is CAWSTDENYGYTF. As DNA, the CDR3 is TGTGCCTGGAGTACAGATGAAAACTATGGCTACACCTTC.

Many counts were recorded for this clonotype. This CDR3 reads CASSPGGSYNEQFF. For the CDR3, the DNA is TGCGCCAGCAGCCCGGGAGGCTCCTACAATGAGCAGTTCTTC. This chain joins TRBV5-1 and TRBJ2-1; 7 nucleotides agree with TRBD2. Germline-derived CDR1 and CDR2 are SGHRS and YFSETQ. This CDR3 has 14 amino acids. The junction had 1 base not matched to a gene; V was cut back by 4 bases and J by 0 bases.

In this sample, this clonotype turned up many times. This chain uses TRBV12-3 or TRBV12-4 with TRBJ2-7, with TRBD1 matching over 8 bases. This CDR3 is 16 amino acids long. J was trimmed by 0 bases and V by 6 bases; bases with no gene match: 10. The CDR3 DNA is TGTGCCAGCAGCCAGACAGGGGCTAGTAGCTCCTACGAGCAGTACTTC. Protein sequence: CASSQTGASSSYEQYF.

This clonotype was observed a handful of times. The rearrangement uses TRBV5-1 and TRBJ2-5, with no clear D. CDR1 and CDR2 from the germline V gene are SGHRS and YFSETQ. The CDR3 consists of 13 residues. V lost 0 bases, J lost 4 bases, and 7 bases lay in between. The CDR3 spells CASSLELTETQYF. DNA of the CDR3: TGCGCCAGCAGCTTGGAACTGACAGAGACCCAGTACTTC.

This clonotype was observed a few times. The J gene is TRBJ1-1, the V gene TRBV2; tentative D call: TRBD1 (6 bases). The germline V and J ends were trimmed by 5 bases and 0 bases, with 13 bases remaining between them. CDR3 length: 15 residues. The germline V gene encodes CDR1 SNHLY and CDR2 FYNNEI. The CDR3 sequence: CASSSDRTMNTEAFF. CDR3 DNA sequence: TGTGCCAGCAGTTCGGACAGAACTATGAACACTGAAGCTTTCTTT.

This clonotype came up many times. This chain uses TRBV4-3 with TRBJ1-6; D perhaps matches TRBD1 (5 bases). With 0 bases removed from V and 7 bases from J, the gap between germline ends came to 13 bases. CDR1 is LGHNA and CDR2 is YSLEER in the germline V gene. The CDR3 has 16 residues. The chain's CDR3 is CASSQDLRGGNSPLHF. The CDR3 coding sequence is TGCGCCAGCAGCCAAGATCTGAGGGGCGGGAATTCACCCCTCCACTTT.

This sequence joins TRBV14 and TRBJ2-1; D might be TRBD1 or TRBD2, each matching 5 bases. CDR3 length equals 14 residues. Germline V lookup: CDR1 SGHDN, CDR2 FVKESK. Trimming stripped 4 bases from V and 10 bases from J, with 17 bases between. DNA of the CDR3: TGTGCCAGCAGCCTTCGGGGCAGTCGGCCCGAGCAGTTCTTC. It specifies CASSLRGSRPEQFF.

J is TRBJ2-7 and V is TRBV29-1, with 8 bases matching TRBD2. The CDR3 is made up of 14 amino acids. J lost 3 bases, V lost 6 bases, and 10 bases had no gene match. Germline V gene lookup returns CDR1 SQVTM and CDR2 ANQGSEA. The CDR3 DNA sequence: TGCAGCGTCCGGCCAGCGGGAGACCTCTACGAGCAGTACTTC. This sequence encodes CSVRPAGDLYEQYF.

The chain links TRBV5-1 to TRBJ1-1; D call uncertain. The V gene lost 4 bases and the J gene lost 1 base, with 8 bases spanning the gap. This CDR3 has 13 amino acids. The germline gives CDR1 SGHRS, CDR2 YFSETQ. The CDR3 nucleotides are TGCGCCAGCAGCATCGACCCGAACACTGAAGCTTTCTTT. Translating it yields CASSIDPNTEAFF. Supplemented by reference TRBV5-1 and TRBJ1-1, the full variable domain reads KAGVTQTPRYLIKTRGQQVTLSCSPISGHRSVSWYQQTPGQGLQFLFEYFSETQRNKGNFPGRFSGRQFSNSRSEMNVSTLELGDSALYLCASSIDPNTEAFFGQGTRLTVV.